Shown below are 28 T cell receptor beta chains from a single sample sequenced in a study of Graves' ophthalmopathy and Graves' hyperthyroidism. Amplification of TCR beta CDR3 regions used RNA transcripts. RT-PCR in the first round used HTBI primers; a second-round multiplex PCR followed. TCRdb reanalysed the multiplex PCR reads using MiXCR and keeps one entry per CDR3 protein. The sample has about 160,000 distinct CDR3 sequences; 30% to 45% are singletons. Input material: peripheral blood. These TCRs come from a young man with Graves' ophthalmopathy.

This clonotype appeared many times. V usage is TRBV24-1 and J usage is TRBJ2-5; 8 bases align to TRBD2. Trimming took 5 bases from V and 2 from J; bases not matched to a gene: 9. CDR3 length: 16 amino acids. Per germline, CDR1 KGHDR and CDR2 SFDVKD. The CDR3 sequence: CATSVGGRLGQETQYF. Written as DNA, the CDR3 is TGTGCCACCAGTGTGGGCGGGAGGCTTGGACAAGAGACCCAGTACTTC.

This clonotype has a count of ten or more. The chain combines TRBV27 with TRBJ1-1; 8 bases are a match to TRBD1. The CDR3 extends over 14 amino acids. Trimming took 8 bases from V and 1 from J; bases not matched to a gene: 6. Germline values: CDR1 MNHEY, CDR2 SMNVEV (reference sequence). The CDR3 bases are TGTGCCAGCGGACAGGGTCGGGGGAACACTGAAGCTTTCTTT. Residues: CASGQGRGNTEAFF.

The sample holds many counts of this clonotype. The rearrangement uses TRBV6-2 or TRBV6-3 and TRBJ2-7; D might be TRBD1 (6 bases). CDR3 length: 14 residues. CDR1 is MNHEY and CDR2 is SVGEGT in the germline V gene. With 4 bases removed from V and 6 bases from J, the gap between germline ends came to 16 bases. The CDR3 nucleotides are TGTGCCAGCAGTTGGCCAACAGGGCGTAGCGAGCAGTACTTC. It yields the protein CASSWPTGRSEQYF.

This clonotype was seen at least ten times. The V and J genes are TRBV4-3 and TRBJ1-1; D possibly corresponds to TRBD1 (6 bases). The CDR3 is made up of 11 amino acids. The germline V gene has CDR1 LGHNA and CDR2 YSLEER. V lost 3 bases and J lost 8, with 7 bases in between. The CDR3 loop reads CASSQRGEAFF. The CDR3 bases are TGCGCCAGCAGCCAGAGGGGGGAAGCTTTCTTT.

The V gene is TRBV12-3 or TRBV12-4, the J gene TRBJ2-5; D tentatively fits TRBD1 or TRBD2 (6 bases each). The V gene lost 3 bases and the J gene lost 1 base, with 9 bases spanning the gap. The length of the CDR3 is 14 residues. The CDR3 region is CASSFGGPQETQYF. The CDR3 bases are TGTGCCAGCAGTTTTGGGGGGCCCCAAGAGACCCAGTACTTC.

This chain uses TRBV7-9 with TRBJ2-7, with a tentative D call TRBD1 (5 bases). The CDR3 extends over 14 amino acids. CDR1 and CDR2 from the germline V gene are SEHNR and FQNEAQ (reference sequence). The V and J ends lost 1 base and 2 bases respectively, with 9 bases between them. The CDR3, as DNA: TGTGCCAGCAGCTTAGGACAGACTCCCTACGAGCAGTACTTC. The encoded protein is CASSLGQTPYEQYF. Based on the CDR3 plus reference TRBV7-9 and TRBJ2-7, the full variable domain is DTGVSQNPRHKITKRGQNVTFRCDPISEHNRLYWYRQTLGQGPEFLTYFQNEAQLEKSRLLSDRFSAERPKGSFSTLEIQRTEQGDSAMYLCASSLGQTPYEQYFGPGTRLTVT.

About this clonotype itself: One junction end does not reproduce the germline sequence, and a read error may be involved. The chain links TRBV27 to TRBJ2-7; unclear D gene. Germline assignment: CDR1 MNHEY and CDR2 SMNVEV (reference sequence). This CDR3 has 15 amino acids. The CDR3 DNA reads TGCGCCAGCAGTTCCCTCCCGCACTACTCTTACGAGCAGTACTTC. It encodes CASSSLPHYSYEQYF.

This clonotype has ten or more counts. An end of the junction does not agree with germline; a read error may underlie this. The chain couples TRBV12-3 or TRBV12-4 to TRBJ2-7; a weak D match, TRBD2 (6 bases). The CDR3 is 15 amino acids. CDR3 loop: CASSLAEGTSYEQYF. The CDR3 nucleotides read TGTGCCAGCAGCTTAGCGGAGGGAACCTCCTACGAGCAGTACTTC.

This clonotype was seen ten or more times. The chain joins TRBV7-2 to TRBJ2-7; D call uncertain. The CDR3 has 13 residues. V was pared by 1 base and J by 2 bases, with 6 bases between. Germline CDR1 and CDR2: SGHTA and FQGNSA. The CDR3 nucleotides read TGTGCCAGCAGCTTAGGTAGCACCTACGAGCAGTACTTC. Its protein is CASSLGSTYEQYF.

The V call is TRBV6-2 or TRBV6-3, the J call TRBJ2-7; D is unclear. Germline CDR1 MNHEY, CDR2 SVGEGT. This CDR3 region has 14 residues. Deletions cut 4 bases from V and 6 bases from J, with 16 bases between. CDR3 sequence: CASSLDVRSAEQYF. CDR3 DNA sequence: TGTGCCAGCAGTTTGGACGTAAGATCGGCCGAGCAGTACTTC.

The chain couples TRBV11-2 to TRBJ2-5, with D perhaps given as TRBD1 or TRBD2 (5 bases each). This CDR3 contains 17 residues. With 0 bases removed from V and 5 bases from J, the gap between germline ends came to 19 bases. CDR1 is SGHAT, CDR2 FQNNGV, per germline. The CDR3 coding sequence is TGTGCCAGCAGCTTAGACTCCGGGACGGGACCTTGGGAGACCCAGTACTTC. It encodes CASSLDSGTGPWETQYF.

This clonotype was recorded many times. The V gene is TRBV6-2 or TRBV6-3, the J gene TRBJ1-1, with D tentatively TRBD1 (6 bases). Trimming took 5 bases from V and 6 from J, leaving 10 bases between them. There are 12 residues in the CDR3. Germline values: CDR1 MNHEY, CDR2 SVGEGT. The CDR3 DNA reads as TGTGCCAGCAGTCCGACAGGATCTGAAGCTTTCTTT. Translation: CASSPTGSEAFF.

This clonotype has a count of ten or more. J is TRBJ1-1 and V is TRBV18; TRBD1 might be the D (5 bases). Between the trimmed V and J ends, which lost 5 bases and 0 bases, there was a span of 7 bases. Germline CDR1 is KGHSH and CDR2 is LQKENI. This CDR3 comprises 13 residues. The CDR3 DNA sequence: TGTGCCAGCTCAGGACATCTGAACACTGAAGCTTTCTTT. Its translation: CASSGHLNTEAFF.

V is TRBV12-3 or TRBV12-4 and J is TRBJ1-5; D gene uncertain. Trimming shortened V by 2 bases and J by 7 bases, and 12 bases separated the two germline ends. The length of the CDR3 is 14 residues. This chain's CDR3 is CASSLFGVRQPQHF. Here the CDR3 DNA reads TGTGCCAGCAGTTTATTTGGGGTGAGGCAGCCCCAGCATTTT.

In its sample, this clonotype was seen once. The chain combines TRBV6-1 with TRBJ1-5; TRBD1 matches 7 bases. Germline loops: CDR1 MNHNS, CDR2 SASEGT. Trimming at V came to 8 bases and at J to 4 bases, leaving 5 bases not matched to a gene. The CDR3 loop spans 13 amino acids. As DNA, the CDR3 is TGTGCCAGCGGGTGGACAGGTAATCAGCCCCAGCATTTT. This codes for CASGWTGNQPQHF.

The chain couples TRBV6-2 or TRBV6-3 to TRBJ2-7; the D is unclear. Trimming took off 0 bases at V and 1 base at J, with 7 bases between the two ends. The CDR3 sequence is 14 residues long. The germline gives CDR1 MNHEY, CDR2 SVGEGT. CDR3 coding DNA: TGTGCCAGCAGTTACTCCGAGGCTTCCTACGAGCAGTACTTC. Translated, it gives CASSYSEASYEQYF.

This clonotype was observed at least ten times. This chain uses TRBV28 with TRBJ1-6; D is unclear. Between the trimmed V and J ends, which lost 8 bases and 4 bases, there was a span of 15 bases. The CDR3 covers 15 residues. Germline CDR1 MDHEN, CDR2 SYDVKM. CDR3 in DNA: TGTGCCAGCGACACCTCCACCCTTTATAATTCACCCCTCCACTTT. The encoded protein is CASDTSTLYNSPLHF.

This clonotype was counted between two and nine times. The chain links TRBV28 to TRBJ1-2; 8 bases match TRBD1. This CDR3 comprises 16 residues. V shed 4 bases and J 4 bases; nucleotides not matched to a gene: 11. Germline V gene sequence: CDR1 MDHEN, CDR2 SYDVKM. In DNA, the CDR3 is TGTGCCAGCAGTTCGACAGGGGCTCCTGATTTCTATGGCTACACCTTC. It encodes CASSSTGAPDFYGYTF.

The CDR3 loop reads CSATEGTGRLYEQYF. The CDR3 region has the DNA TGCAGTGCCACGGAGGGGACTGGGCGTCTCTACGAGCAGTACTTC. The rearrangement uses TRBV20-1 and TRBJ2-7; possible D gene TRBD2, 6 bases. Germline CDR1 is DFQATT and CDR2 is SNEGSKA (reference sequence). The CDR3 spans 15 residues. Trimming removed 6 bases from V and 3 bases from J, with 21 bases in between.

This clonotype came up many times. V and J are TRBV27 and TRBJ2-7; the match to TRBD2 covers 13 bases. CDR3 length equals 15 residues. Germline V lookup: CDR1 MNHEY, CDR2 SMNVEV (reference sequence). The ends lost 7 bases at V and 3 bases at J; junction bases unmatched: 6. The CDR3 bases are TGTGCCAGCACCAGGACTAGCGGGGGTCGCTACGAGCAGTACTTC. This codes for CASTRTSGGRYEQYF.

This clonotype was detected ten times or more. The rearrangement joins TRBV7-9 to TRBJ2-7; a weak D match, TRBD2 (6 bases). V dropped 5 bases and J dropped 9 bases, with 23 bases sitting between them. The CDR3 length is 15 residues. Germline V gene data show CDR1 as SEHNR and CDR2 as FQNEAQ (reference sequence). The DNA for the CDR3 is TGTGCCAGCAGCCCCGGGACTGGAACCCTTTGGGGGCAGTACTTC. Translated, it gives CASSPGTGTLWGQYF.

The genes are TRBV7-8 and TRBJ2-7; TRBD2 aligns across 8 bases. The CDR3 has 14 amino acids. Losses at the gene ends were 3 bases for V and 2 bases for J; bases not matched to a gene: 3. Germline V gene lookup returns CDR1 SGHVS and CDR2 FQNEAQ. The CDR3 DNA reads as TGTGCCAGCAGCTTGGGTAGCGGGACCTACGAGCAGTACTTC. As protein: CASSLGSGTYEQYF.

The V call is TRBV28, the J call TRBJ2-5, with 10 bases matching TRBD2. This CDR3 is built from 15 residues. In germline, CDR1 is MDHEN, CDR2 SYDVKM. Unmatched junction bases numbered 11, after V lost 8 bases and J lost 5 bases. The CDR3 reads CASSPGPAGGETQYF. CDR3 DNA: TGTGCCAGCTCCCCTGGGCCAGCGGGAGGGGAGACCCAGTACTTC.

This chain's CDR3 is CASRYLEGAAEPYEQYF. The CDR3 DNA is TGCGCCAGCAGGTATCTTGAGGGGGCCGCCGAACCCTACGAGCAGTACTTC. The V call is TRBV5-1, the J call TRBJ2-7; 7 positions agree with TRBD1. The V gene's germline CDR1 is SGHRS and CDR2 YFSETQ. The V segment lost 5 bases and the J segment 2 bases; nucleotides outside the gene matches: 16. This CDR3 contains 17 residues.

This clonotype occurred many times. This chain connects TRBV12-3 or TRBV12-4 to TRBJ2-7, with 10 bases matching TRBD2. V gave up 8 bases and J gave up 5 bases; unmatched junction bases: 6. The CDR3 totals 13 residues. The CDR3 loop is CASVAGGTNEQYF. CDR3 DNA sequence: TGTGCCAGCGTAGCGGGAGGTACAAACGAGCAGTACTTC.

In this sample, this clonotype turned up many times. The V and J genes are TRBV19 and TRBJ2-7, with a possible D match to TRBD1 (5 bases). The CDR3 has 15 residues. Looked up from germline, CDR1 is LNHDA and CDR2 is SQIVND (reference sequence). Deletions cut 2 bases from V and 2 bases from J, with 13 bases between. CDR3 protein: CASSISDRETYEQYF. The CDR3 DNA reads TGTGCCAGTAGTATAAGTGACAGAGAAACCTACGAGCAGTACTTC.

This sequence joins TRBV10-3 and TRBJ2-7; D is ambiguous. The CDR3 is made up of 13 amino acids. In germline, CDR1 is ENHRY, CDR2 SYGVKD. V shed 1 base and J shed 3 bases, with 7 bases lying between them. CDR3 sequence (DNA): TGTGCCATCAGTGAGTGGGCAGACTACGAGCAGTACTTC. Encoded protein: CAISEWADYEQYF.

The chain couples TRBV7-9 to TRBJ2-7, with 10 bases fitting TRBD1. The CDR3 loop spans 14 amino acids. The junction had 4 bases not matched to a gene; V was cut back by 5 bases and J by 3 bases. CDR1 SEHNR and CDR2 FQNEAQ come from the germline V gene (reference sequence). Here the CDR3 DNA reads TGTGCCAGCAGCCCAGACAGGGGGCTCTACGAGCAGTACTTC. It yields the protein CASSPDRGLYEQYF.